This TCR beta chain derives from a study of neurological immune-mediated disorders (dated by TCRdb to about 2019). Study-wide context: The study compared peripheral blood TCR-beta repertoires of HTLV-I-associated myelopathy (HAM/TSP) patients, multiple sclerosis patients and healthy controls using UMI-based sequencing. The approximately 110 TCR-beta libraries covered PBMC samples along with longitudinal samples, technical triplicates, and paired sorted CD4+ and CD8+ T-cell subsets. The cohort included approximately 70 subjects: approximately 14 with HAM/TSP, roughly 34 with multiple sclerosis, and approximately 20 healthy controls.

From the cysteine through the phenylalanine, the CDR3 covers 16 amino acids. Only CDR3 DNA is held: 48 bases, read in frame from base 1. V lost 2 bases and J lost 5 bases; the stretch between them is 16 bases long. From the germline V gene, CDR1 is SGHVS and CDR2 is FQNEAQ. The healthy controls were volunteers from a blood bank in Maryland, USA. TCR libraries for sorted subsets were made from approximately 960,000 sorted CD4+ or CD8+ T cells. Peripheral blood was subjected to Ficoll-Hypaque density gradient centrifugation to isolate PBMCs, which were then cryopreserved in liquid nitrogen. Paired sorted CD4+ and CD8+ subsets came from healthy controls, HAM/TSP patients and MS patients. This clonotype was recorded a few times. Its antigen remains unidentified. No base qualities exist here, and no much larger clone lies one base off it. The research as a whole found: Expanded clones from different subjects shared no identical CDR3 amino acid sequences, which suggests that TCR-beta repertoires were private in all groups. TCR clonal expansion was highest in HAM/TSP patients and lowest in MS patients, with MS patients falling below even healthy controls.

cDNA synthesis used template-switch 5'RACE with a primer carrying a 10-nucleotide random unique molecular identifier tagging each TCR transcript. Every sequencing run yielded over 180 million TCR-beta sequences covering 15-18 subjects. The RNeasy kit was used to extract total RNA. TCR-beta VDJ regions were amplified with primers for the TCR constant region and the 5'RACE anchor, using the KAPA Real-time Library Amplification kit. Sample indexes and Illumina adaptors were added in a first PCR, and a second PCR then increased library yield. After Ampure bead purification, the TCR product of roughly 650 bp was size-selected on a 2% E-gel SizeSelection system. Library quality was checked on a Bioanalyzer, concentration was measured with Qubit, and libraries were quantified with the Kapa Library Quantification kit before pooling. An Illumina HiSeq 2500 sequenced the libraries paired-end 2 x 150 bp. To increase sequence diversity, roughly 24-32% phiX was spiked into each library pool. Under the source paper's analysis protocol: The quality-filtered reads were processed with the UMI-based MiGEC pipeline, whose error correction step removed more than 85% of the raw TCR sequences. IMGT germline references were used for alignment of VDJ genes, and clonotypes were defined by a unique CDR3 amino acid sequence together with V-J genes. Clonal expansion, Shannon diversity, and CDR3 relatedness (CalcPairwiseDistances, ClusterSamples) were evaluated with VDJtools, and phylogenetic trees were built with CLCbio workbench. Using coefficient-of-variation modelling across technical triplicates, the study counted a clone as expanded if it had at least 8 unique UMIs. TCRdb passed the public sequencing reads through fastp at Q25 and MiXCR, retaining productive beta sequences. Every entry covers one CDR3 protein and lists the most common genes and DNA from its rows. The V and J calls and clone size are TCRdb's, not the authors'. Within this sample are about 38,000 distinct CDR3 sequences, with approximately 4.4% of them counted one time only. Of the sample, 9% to 10% is held by the ten largest clones.

In this chain, TRBV7-8 is recombined with TRBJ2-1; D gene: possibly TRBD1, on 6 matching bases. The sequence derives from a man between 18 and 35 years old in good health. The specimen sequenced was CD4+ T cells from blood. The nucleotides are TGTGCCAGCAGCTTAAAGGGGGACCTCTTAAACAATGAGCAGTTCTTC. Its protein reads: CASSLKGDLLNNEQFF.